This passage covers 26 T cell receptor beta chains from one sample sequenced in a study of blood T cell repertoires in COVID-19. Method: immunoSEQ multiplex PCR; TCRdb's copy keeps in-frame clones and lacks some. This sample has fewer than 250,000 clones, with about 83% found just once. Sample: peripheral blood. The source is a woman in her forties or fifties with acute or convalescent COVID-19.

The V gene is TRBV7-2, the J gene TRBJ1-6; tentatively, D is TRBD1 (5 bases). The CDR3 runs 14 residues. Trimming took off 6 bases at V and 6 bases at J, with 12 bases between the two ends. Germline assignment: CDR1 SGHTA and CDR2 FQGNSA. CDR3 DNA: TGTGCCAGCAGACCAGGGCTTGGTAATTCACCCCTCCACTTT. Translated: CASRPGLGNSPLHF.

The chain combines TRBV30 with TRBJ2-2; possibly TRBD1 for D (6 bases). This CDR3 region has 13 residues. CDR1 and CDR2 (germline): GTSNPN, SVGIG (reference sequence). Trimming left V 2 bases short and J 4 bases short, with 8 bases between. CDR3 nucleotide sequence: TGTGCCTGGAGTATACAGGGCACCGGGGAGCTGTTTTTT. As protein: CAWSIQGTGELFF.

The V gene is TRBV29-1, the J gene TRBJ2-5, with D maybe TRBD1 (6 bases). V lost 7 bases and J lost 11, with 14 bases in between. The CDR3 extends over 10 amino acids. CDR1 is SQVTM and CDR2 is ANQGSEA in the germline V gene. CDR3 in amino acids: CSALGGRQYF. CDR3 in DNA: TGCAGCGCCTTAGGGGGAAGACAGTACTTC.

The chain links TRBV4-3 to TRBJ1-1; D remains unclear. There are 15 residues in the CDR3. V lost 0 bases to trimming and J lost 2 bases, with 10 bases between them. Germline V gene lookup returns CDR1 LGHNA and CDR2 YSLEER. The CDR3 loop is CASSQEVAANTEAFF. The CDR3, as DNA: TGCGCCAGCAGCCAAGAAGTGGCGGCTAACACTGAAGCTTTCTTT.

The chain uses TRBV9 and TRBJ2-5; 12 bases line up with TRBD2. Germline CDR1 is SGDLS and CDR2 is YYNGEE. V lost 3 bases, J lost 5 bases, and 5 bases stayed unmatched. This CDR3 is 15 amino acids long. The CDR3 DNA is TGTGCCAGCAGCGGACTAGCGGGGGCCCCCGAGACCCAGTACTTC. Protein sequence: CASSGLAGAPETQYF.

The chain employs TRBV5-1 and TRBJ1-2; no definite D call. The CDR3 has 15 residues. With 0 bases removed from V and 4 bases from J, the gap between germline ends came to 13 bases. CDR1 and CDR2 from the germline V gene are SGHRS and YFSETQ. CDR3 sequence reads: CASSLEAGILYGYTF. DNA of the CDR3: TGCGCCAGCAGCTTGGAGGCGGGGATCCTCTATGGCTACACCTTC.

The chain is built from TRBV6-1 and TRBJ2-5, with D perhaps matching TRBD1 (6 bases). Germline V gene sequence: CDR1 MNHNS, CDR2 SASEGT. There are 16 residues in the CDR3. V lost 4 bases and J lost 0, with 15 bases in between. Here the CDR3 DNA reads TGTGCCAGCAGTGCCTCCGGGACAAGGTACCAAGAGACCCAGTACTTC. Its translation is CASSASGTRYQETQYF.

The rearrangement uses TRBV19 and TRBJ2-1, with 9 positions matching TRBD1. The V gene end was trimmed by 7 bases and the J gene end by 1 base; junction bases not matched to a gene: 5. Germline V lookup: CDR1 LNHDA, CDR2 SQIVND (reference sequence). This CDR3 is built from 15 residues. The CDR3 spells CASTPTGGSYNEQFF. The CDR3 DNA follows: TGTGCCAGTACCCCGACAGGGGGTTCCTACAATGAGCAGTTCTTC.

The J gene is TRBJ2-2, the V gene TRBV7-7; possibly TRBD1 for D (6 bases). Germline V gene sequence: CDR1 SSHAT, CDR2 FNYEAQ (reference sequence). The V end lost 4 bases, the J end lost 3 bases, and 18 bases lay between the germline ends. The CDR3 spans 17 residues. The CDR3 bases are TGTGCCAGCAGCTCAACCCTCGGGCAGGGGCACACCGGGGAGCTGTTTTTT. Protein: CASSSTLGQGHTGELFF. Full variable domain (outside the CDR3, taken from reference TRBV7-7 and TRBJ2-2): GAGVSQSPRYKVTKRGQDVTLRCDPISSHATLYWYQQALGQGPEFLTYFNYEAQPDKSGLPSDRFSAERPEGSISTLTIQRTEQRDSAMYRCASSSTLGQGHTGELFFGEGSRLTVL.

For the CDR3, the DNA is TGTGCCACCAGCAGTGGTAAAGGGAGCGGCTATGGCTACACCTTC. Protein sequence: CATSSGKGSGYGYTF. J is TRBJ1-2 and V is TRBV15; D is unclear. CDR1 and CDR2 from the germline V gene are LNHNV and YYDKDF (reference sequence). The V end was cut by 3 bases, the J end by 4 bases, with 15 bases between. This CDR3 comprises 15 residues.

The chain combines TRBV28 with TRBJ1-2; D uncertain. CDR3 length: 12 residues. Trimming pared 3 bases from V and 4 bases from J, leaving 6 bases between. The germline gives CDR1 MDHEN, CDR2 SYDVKM. CDR3 sequence: CASSLEGYGYTF. Written as DNA, the CDR3 is TGTGCCAGCAGTTTGGAGGGCTATGGCTACACCTTC.

Note on this clone: Within the sample, other DNA sequences also encode this same CDR3. The V gene is TRBV6-5, the J gene TRBJ1-2; TRBD1 aligns across 7 bases. Germline V CDR1 and CDR2: MNHEY, SVGAGI. V shed 6 bases and J 1 base; nucleotides not matched to a gene: 5. The CDR3 has 14 amino acids. The CDR3 reads CASSPGTVNYGYTF. The CDR3 DNA follows: TGTGCCAGCAGCCCCGGGACAGTTAACTATGGCTACACCTTC.

V gene TRBV14 combines with J gene TRBJ2-3; 13 nucleotides agree with TRBD2. From germline, CDR1 is SGHDN and CDR2 FVKESK. V dropped 3 bases and J dropped 5; count of bases not matched to a gene: 2. The CDR3 has 15 amino acids. DNA of the CDR3: TGTGCCAGCAGCCAGAGGACTAGCGGGAGAGATACGCAGTATTTT. Translated: CASSQRTSGRDTQYF.

The rearrangement links TRBV27 to TRBJ2-7, with a weak D call TRBD1 (6 bases). Trimming left V 5 bases short and J 6 bases short, with 14 bases between. The CDR3 extends over 13 amino acids. From germline, CDR1 is MNHEY and CDR2 SMNVEV (reference sequence). CDR3 nucleotide sequence: TGTGCCAGCAGTCCTAGACAGGCGGGCGAGCAGTACTTC. Translation: CASSPRQAGEQYF.

The chain recombines TRBV7-2 with TRBJ1-6; 9 bases are shared with TRBD1. CDR3 length equals 14 residues. The V and J ends lost 5 bases and 10 bases, in that order; junction bases with no gene match: 6. Germline V CDR1 and CDR2: SGHTA, FQGNSA. The CDR3 sequence: CASSPGTGQSPLHF. CDR3 in DNA: TGTGCCAGCAGCCCCGGGACAGGGCAATCACCCCTCCACTTT.

The genes are TRBV28 and TRBJ1-5; unclear D gene. This CDR3 spans 13 amino acids. Looked up from germline, CDR1 is MDHEN and CDR2 is SYDVKM. The ends were cut back, 2 bases at V and 10 bases at J, with 12 bases in the middle. The DNA for the CDR3 is TGTGCCAGCAGTTTACAGCATTGGAGCCCCCAGCATTTT. Protein sequence: CASSLQHWSPQHF.

This clone came up a few times. This chain uses TRBV7-7 with TRBJ2-5; 9 nucleotides line up with TRBD2. CDR1 is SSHAT and CDR2 is FNYEAQ in the germline V gene (reference sequence). The CDR3 loop spans 16 amino acids. J was trimmed by 5 bases and V by 1 base; bases with no gene match: 8. The CDR3 DNA is TGTGCCAGCAGCTTAGGGGTAGCGGGAGCGGCGGAGACCCAGTACTTC. It translates to CASSLGVAGAAETQYF.

The chain combines TRBV4-2 with TRBJ2-1; D remains unclear. Trimming pared 0 bases from V and 5 bases from J, leaving 5 bases between. Germline loops: CDR1 LGHNA, CDR2 YNFKEQ. This CDR3 region has 13 residues. This chain's CDR3 is CASSQDANNEQFF. In nucleotides, the CDR3 is TGTGCCAGCAGCCAAGACGCGAACAATGAGCAGTTCTTC.

DNA of the CDR3: TGTGCCAGCAGTTTCGTAACCGGGGAGCTGTTTTTT. Its translation: CASSFVTGELFF. The rearrangement uses TRBV27 and TRBJ2-2, with D unclear. The CDR3 is 12 amino acids. Germline-derived CDR1 and CDR2 are MNHEY and SMNVEV (reference sequence). Trimming left V 3 bases short and J 5 bases short, with 4 bases between.

This clone is a singleton in its sample. The chain couples TRBV5-8 to TRBJ1-1, with D unclear. Trimming stripped 7 bases from V and 0 bases from J, with 13 bases between. CDR3 size: 14 residues. CDR1 is SGHTS and CDR2 is YDEGEE in the germline V gene. CDR3 residues: CASGLRLMNTEAFF. The CDR3 DNA is TGTGCCAGCGGACTACGGCTAATGAACACTGAAGCTTTCTTT.

The J gene is TRBJ2-2, the V gene TRBV18, with 13 bases fitting TRBD2. The CDR3 contains 19 residues. Germline lookup yields CDR1 KGHSH and CDR2 LQKENI. The junction had 13 bases not matched to a gene; V was cut back by 4 bases and J by 5 bases. The CDR3 nucleotides read TGTGCCAGCTCACTTTCGGGACTAGCGGGACCCCGCGGTACCGGGGAGCTGTTTTTT. Its protein is CASSLSGLAGPRGTGELFF.

This clone was seen a few times. The chain is built from TRBV19 and TRBJ1-5; unclear D gene. Germline V gene lookup returns CDR1 LNHDA and CDR2 SQIVND (reference sequence). V was cut by 7 bases and J by 6 bases, with 25 bases left in between. The CDR3 sequence is 17 residues long. DNA for the CDR3: TGTGCCAGTATTACACCCCTGACTTTACCTTCTTGTCAGCCCCAGCATTTT. It encodes CASITPLTLPSCQPQHF.

The V and J genes are TRBV15 and TRBJ1-5; TRBD1 aligns across 8 bases. The V segment lost 3 bases and the J segment 6 bases; nucleotides outside the gene matches: 1. CDR3 length: 13 residues. CDR1 is LNHNV, CDR2 YYDKDF, per germline (reference sequence). Here the CDR3 DNA reads TGTGCCACCAGCAGTGACAGGGGTCAGCCCCAGCATTTT. Encoded protein: CATSSDRGQPQHF.

This clone was picked up one time. The rearrangement links TRBV7-2 to TRBJ2-1; 7 nucleotides line up with TRBD1. The CDR3 extends over 14 amino acids. CDR1 and CDR2 (germline): SGHTA, FQGNSA. Trimming at V came to 2 bases and at J to 6 bases, leaving 4 bases not matched to a gene. CDR3 in amino acids: CASSLFQGVNEQFF. The CDR3 DNA is TGTGCCAGCAGCTTATTTCAGGGGGTCAATGAGCAGTTCTTC.

The sample holds a few counts of this clone. The rearrangement links TRBV14 to TRBJ2-1, with 8 nucleotides matching TRBD2. The CDR3 spans 19 residues. The V gene end was trimmed by 4 bases and the J gene end by 2 bases; junction bases not matched to a gene: 16. Germline V gene sequence: CDR1 SGHDN, CDR2 FVKESK. The CDR3 region has the DNA TGTGCCAGCAGCCGCGATTCCCCATTTGCGGGGGGCCCCTACAATGAGCAGTTCTTC. Its translation: CASSRDSPFAGGPYNEQFF.

This chain joins TRBV29-1 and TRBJ2-7, with a weak D call TRBD1 (5 bases). CDR1 and CDR2 (germline): SQVTM, ANQGSEA. The V end was cut by 4 bases, the J end by 2 bases, with 12 bases between. The CDR3 loop spans 13 amino acids. The CDR3 DNA sequence: TGCAGCGTTGGGCAGGGTGCTCCCTACGAGCAGTACTTC. Amino acid sequence: CSVGQGAPYEQYF.